These T cell receptor beta chains were read from a single sample in a study of T cell repertoires in cytomegalovirus infection. One entry per CDR3 protein results from TCRdb running MiXCR on the reads. The repertoire has 100,000 or so distinct CDR3 sequences, more than 20% of them found once; the top ten carry about two fifths. The material sequenced was CD8+ T cells from PBMCs. The origin of the receptors is a human donor in good health (CMV status not recorded). Some clones in this sample may be carry-over from other donors' samples. Both conserved end residues are part of each CDR3. D genes are given only for firm matches. Clone size appears in some rows only: once, few, many, or a class for an expanded clone.

V	D	size	J	DNA	CDR3
TRBV6-5	.	few	TRBJ2-5	TGTGCCAGCATAAATTGGGGGGCCGGAGAGACCCAGTACTTC	CASINWGAGETQYF
TRBV11-1	TRBD1	.	TRBJ2-7	TGTGCCAGCAGCTATACAGGGGGTTCGTCCTACGAGCAGTACTTC	CASSYTGGSSYEQYF
TRBV29-1	.	few	TRBJ2-1	TGCAGCGTTGAAGTTGTAACCCCGGGGCAGTTCTTC	CSVEVVTPGQFF
TRBV6-6	.	.	TRBJ1-2	TGTGCCAGCAGTGACGATCCAGGGGGCTACACCTTC	CASSDDPGGYTF
TRBV7-2	TRBD2	many	TRBJ2-7	TGTGCCAGCAGCTTAACAGTAGCGGGGGACTACGAGCAGTACTTC	CASSLTVAGDYEQYF
TRBV6-2/TRBV6-3	TRBD2	many	TRBJ2-1	TGTGCCAGCAGTCCTAGCGGGAATGAGCAGTTCTTC	CASSPSGNEQFF
TRBV10-2	TRBD1	few	TRBJ1-5	TGCGCCAGCAGTGACCCGGGACAGTCCCCCGATAGCAATCAGCCCCAGCATTTT	CASSDPGQSPDSNQPQHF
TRBV7-2	.	many	TRBJ2-3	TGTGCCAGCAGCTCGGGACTTCGGCGCACAGATACGCAGTATTTT	CASSSGLRRTDTQYF
TRBV7-9	.	many	TRBJ2-3	TGTGCCAGCAGCACTAAAGCGGGTCGGGCAGATACGCAGTATTTT	CASSTKAGRADTQYF
TRBV7-4	.	many	TRBJ1-2	TGTGCCAGCATGGGCTACACCTTC	CASMGYTF
TRBV7-9	TRBD1	.	TRBJ2-7	TGTGCCAGCAGCTTAGGACAGGGGATCTACGAGCAGTACTTC	CASSLGQGIYEQYF
TRBV28	.	few	TRBJ2-5	TGTGCCAGCAGTAAGGGGAACCAAGAGACCCAGTACTTC	CASSKGNQETQYF
TRBV27	.	.	TRBJ2-7	TGTGCCAGCAGTCAAAGAGGGACATCCTACGAGCAGTACTTC	CASSQRGTSYEQYF
TRBV30	TRBD1	few	TRBJ2-5	TGTGCCTGGAGTGAAAAAGGACAGGGGTTAGAGACCCAGTACTTC	CAWSEKGQGLETQYF
TRBV7-9	.	few	TRBJ2-1	TGTGCCAGCAGCTTAAGACCCGGACAGAACAATGAGCAGTTCTTC	CASSLRPGQNNEQFF
TRBV28	.	many	TRBJ1-4	TGTGCCAGCAGCCAACATGGCAGGGGTTGGGATGAAAAACTGTTTTTT	CASSQHGRGWDEKLFF
TRBV4-3	TRBD1	.	TRBJ2-7	TGCGCCAGCAGCCAGGAGCGACAGGGGGCCACCGACGAGCAGTACTTC	CASSQERQGATDEQYF
TRBV20-1	TRBD1	few	TRBJ2-1	TGCAGTGCTAATCCGGGACAGGGGAATGAGCAGTTCTTC	CSANPGQGNEQFF
TRBV12-3/TRBV12-4	TRBD2	.	TRBJ2-1	TGTGCCAGCAGCCGGAGGACTAGCGGGAGTTATGAGCAGTTCTTC	CASSRRTSGSYEQFF
TRBV7-2	TRBD2	many	TRBJ2-5	TGTGCCAGCAGCCTAGCTAGCGGGAGGGCCATACCGGAGACCCAGTACTTC	CASSLASGRAIPETQYF
TRBV12-3/TRBV12-4	TRBD1	.	TRBJ2-1	TGTGCCAGCAGTTTAGGGACAGGGGGCAATGAGCAGTTCTTC	CASSLGTGGNEQFF
TRBV4-1	.	.	TRBJ2-7	TGTGCCAGCAGCCAAGTGGGCTACGAGCAGTACTTC	CASSQVGYEQYF